This T cell receptor beta chain was recovered during a study of blood T cell repertoires in COVID-19. The protocol was immunoSEQ multiplex PCR, while the TCRdb copy is restricted to in-frame clones and leaves out a portion. The data contain around 160,000 clones, roughly 90% of them singletons. With 0 bases clipped from V and 0 bases from J, the junction kept 4 bases outside the gene matches. The CDR3 runs to 17 residues. Germline V gives CDR1 LGHNA, CDR2 YNFKEQ. V usage is TRBV4-2 and J usage is TRBJ2-1; 8 nucleotides agree with TRBD2. This TCR was recovered from a woman between 25 and 40 years old with acute COVID-19. Sequencing was carried out using PBMCs or T cells enriched from blood (not recorded which). In DNA, the CDR3 is TGTGCCAGCAGCCAAGATAAGGCGGGGGGCTCCTACAATGAGCAGTTCTTC. It encodes CASSQDKAGGSYNEQFF.